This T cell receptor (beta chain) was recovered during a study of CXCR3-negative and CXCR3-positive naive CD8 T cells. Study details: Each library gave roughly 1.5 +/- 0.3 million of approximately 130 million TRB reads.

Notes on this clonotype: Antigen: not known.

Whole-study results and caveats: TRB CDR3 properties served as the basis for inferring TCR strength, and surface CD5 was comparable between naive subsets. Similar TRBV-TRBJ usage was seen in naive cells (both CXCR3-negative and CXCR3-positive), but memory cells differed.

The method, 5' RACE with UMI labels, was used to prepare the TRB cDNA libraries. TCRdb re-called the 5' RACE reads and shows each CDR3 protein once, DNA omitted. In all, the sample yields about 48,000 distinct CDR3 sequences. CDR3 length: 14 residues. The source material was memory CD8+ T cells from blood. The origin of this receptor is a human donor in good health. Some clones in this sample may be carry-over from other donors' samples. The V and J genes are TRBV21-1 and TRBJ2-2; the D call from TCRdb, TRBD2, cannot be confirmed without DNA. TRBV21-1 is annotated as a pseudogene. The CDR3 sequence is CASSKDGRTGELFF.